Listed below are T cell receptor beta chains from one sample, sequenced in a study of identical twins. TCRdb itself ran the 5' RACE reads through MiXCR, one entry per CDR3 protein. Of 300,000 to 400,000 distinct CDR3 sequences in the sample, about 12% were seen once. This sample was shared with a second study, whose subject was yellow fever vaccine responses in identical twins.

Sequencing was carried out using CD8+ T cells sorted from blood. These receptors were collected from a woman between 18 and 30 years old in good health. CDR3s include the opening cysteine and the closing phenylalanine or tryptophan. D genes are given only for firm matches. Rows may omit the clone size; those that give it use once, few, many or a size class.

d_gene,abundance,v_gene,j_gene,CDR3aa,CDR3nt
-,many,TRBV6-4,TRBJ2-1,CASSEGLAYNEQFF,TGTGCCAGCAGTGAGGGGTTGGCCTACAATGAGCAGTTCTTC
-,-,TRBV7-9,TRBJ2-7,CAGGSQIYEQYF,TGTGCCGGGGGGTCTCAGATTTACGAGCAGTACTTC
-,many,TRBV5-1,TRBJ1-1,CASRGDRPEAFF,TGCGCCAGCAGGGGTGACAGGCCTGAAGCTTTCTTT
TRBD1,few,TRBV9,TRBJ2-1,CASSLYDRVGEQFF,TGTGCCAGCAGCCTCTATGACAGGGTCGGTGAGCAGTTCTTC
-,-,TRBV5-1,TRBJ1-5,CASSPGRGWDQPQHF,TGCGCCAGCAGCCCCGGACGGGGGTGGGATCAGCCCCAGCATTTT
TRBD2,-,TRBV24-1,TRBJ2-1,CATSDTGLASNEQFF,TGTGCCACCAGTGACACGGGACTAGCTAGCAATGAGCAGTTCTTC
TRBD2,-,TRBV24-1,TRBJ2-3,CATSDLSSGSGTQYF,TGTGCCACCAGTGATTTGTCTAGCGGGTCCGGTACGCAGTATTTT
-,few,TRBV7-9,TRBJ1-1,CASSSISRGLNTEAFF,TGTGCCAGCAGCTCCATCTCTCGGGGTTTGAACACTGAAGCTTTCTTT
-,few,TRBV4-1,TRBJ1-2,CASSQQISNYGYTF,TGCGCCAGCAGCCAACAGATCTCTAACTATGGCTACACCTTC
-,-,TRBV29-1,TRBJ2-1,CSVEARGYYNEQFF,TGCAGCGTTGAAGCTCGCGGGTACTACAATGAGCAGTTCTTC
-,-,TRBV18,TRBJ1-2,CASRLSDGYTF,TGTGCCAGCCGACTTAGTGATGGCTACACCTTC
TRBD1,many,TRBV4-1,TRBJ2-4,CASSQGGTGLAKNIQYF,TGCGCCAGCAGCCAAGGGGGGACAGGGCTTGCCAAAAACATTCAGTACTTC
-,-,TRBV6-1,TRBJ1-2,CASSEAVGGEINYGYTF,TGTGCCAGCAGTGAAGCGGTCGGTGGAGAAATAAACTATGGCTACACCTTC
TRBD2,-,TRBV4-1,TRBJ2-7,CASSPSSGRPTYEQYF,TGCGCCAGCAGCCCCTCTAGCGGGAGGCCCACCTACGAGCAGTACTTC
TRBD1,-,TRBV12-3/TRBV12-4,TRBJ2-3,CASDGGQGTSIDTQYF,TGTGCCAGCGACGGGGGACAGGGGACAAGCATAGATACGCAGTATTTT
TRBD2,few,TRBV6-5,TRBJ2-2,CASSFGTSGRGSGELFF,TGTGCCAGCAGTTTCGGGACTAGCGGGAGGGGGTCCGGGGAGCTGTTTTTT
-,-,TRBV4-1,TRBJ2-1,CASSQERSYNEQFF,TGCGCCAGCAGCCAAGAGAGGTCCTACAATGAGCAGTTCTTC
TRBD2,few,TRBV4-1,TRBJ2-2,CASSQTSGGAGTGELFF,TGCGCCAGCAGCCAAACAAGCGGGGGGGCGGGCACCGGGGAGCTGTTTTTT
-,many,TRBV24-1,TRBJ2-7,CATSDSREWPYEQYF,TGTGCCACCAGTGATTCGAGGGAGTGGCCCTACGAGCAGTACTTC
-,once,TRBV4-1,TRBJ2-3,CASSQERLARTDTQYF,TGCGCCAGCAGCCAAGAGAGGTTGGCAAGGACAGATACGCAGTATTTT
-,-,TRBV6-5,TRBJ1-2,CAHLRQDPRGYTF,TGTGCCCATTTGCGCCAGGACCCGAGGGGCTACACCTTC
TRBD2,few,TRBV6-1,TRBJ2-3,CASSDATSGRDTQYF,TGTGCCAGCAGTGACGCGACTAGCGGGAGAGATACGCAGTATTTT
-,many,TRBV15,TRBJ1-5,CATSRRRDQPQHF,TGTGCCACCAGCAGACGCCGAGATCAGCCCCAGCATTTT
TRBD2,few,TRBV27,TRBJ2-3,CASTLGPFSSGGGPDTQYF,TGTGCCAGCACCTTGGGTCCCTTCTCTAGCGGGGGCGGCCCAGATACGCAGTATTTT
TRBD1,few,TRBV7-9,TRBJ2-1,CASSFYRGPPIYNEQFF,TGTGCCAGCAGCTTCTACAGGGGGCCCCCAATCTACAATGAGCAGTTCTTC
-,-,TRBV19,TRBJ1-1,CASTLTGSGTEAFF,TGTGCCAGTACCTTAACAGGGAGCGGGACTGAAGCTTTCTTT
TRBD1,few,TRBV4-1,TRBJ1-3,CASSQESGGISGNTIYF,TGCGCCAGCAGCCAAGAATCAGGGGGCATCTCTGGAAACACCATATATTTT
TRBD2,many,TRBV6-4,TRBJ2-3,CASSSGRGTDTQYF,TGTGCCAGCAGTAGCGGGAGAGGGACAGATACGCAGTATTTT
TRBD2,-,TRBV7-6,TRBJ2-3,CASSLAGTSITDTQYF,TGTGCCAGCAGCTTAGCCGGGACTAGTATCACAGATACGCAGTATTTT
-,few,TRBV12-3/TRBV12-4,TRBJ2-7,CASSFWGRGNEQYF,TGTGCCAGCAGTTTTTGGGGCAGGGGCAACGAGCAGTACTTC
TRBD2,many,TRBV6-1,TRBJ2-1,CASTMTSGSSYNEQFF,TGTGCCAGCACCATGACTAGCGGATCCTCCTACAATGAGCAGTTCTTC
-,few,TRBV27,TRBJ2-1,CASSLMTSNEQFF,TGTGCCAGCAGTTTAATGACTTCCAATGAGCAGTTCTTC
-,-,TRBV28,TRBJ2-1,CASRVSSWLDEQFF,TGTGCCAGCAGAGTCTCGAGTTGGCTCGATGAGCAGTTCTTC
-,many,TRBV10-3,TRBJ2-5,CAIRRATGEIQQETQYF,TGTGCCATCCGGAGGGCAACAGGGGAAATCCAACAAGAGACCCAGTACTTC
-,-,TRBV7-8,TRBJ1-2,CASSLSQGTYYGYTF,TGTGCCAGCAGCTTATCCCAGGGAACCTACTATGGCTACACCTTC
TRBD1,-,TRBV7-2,TRBJ1-2,CASSLGGGGNYGYTF,TGTGCCAGCAGCTTAGGGGGAGGGGGCAACTATGGCTACACCTTC
TRBD2,-,TRBV12-3/TRBV12-4,TRBJ2-1,CASSLAGLAGNNEQFF,TGTGCCAGCAGTTTAGCGGGCCTAGCGGGGAACAATGAGCAGTTCTTC
-,-,TRBV6-5,TRBJ2-7,CASSYADGPYEQYF,TGTGCCAGCAGTTATGCGGACGGTCCCTACGAGCAGTACTTC
-,-,TRBV7-9,TRBJ2-3,CASEGPGTDTQYF,TGTGCCAGCGAGGGTCCGGGCACAGATACGCAGTATTTT
-,many,TRBV20-1,TRBJ2-3,CSASRAGQMAQYF,TGCAGTGCTAGTCGTGCTGGCCAGATGGCGCAGTATTTT
-,-,TRBV12-3/TRBV12-4,TRBJ2-7,CASSYGPDGYEQYF,TGTGCCAGCAGTTACGGACCAGATGGGTACGAGCAGTACTTC